This TCR beta chain came from a study of blood T cell repertoires in COVID-19. Study as a whole: Researchers got acute and convalescent COVID-19 samples from the United States, Italy and Spain. PBMCs, B-cell-depleted T cells, or T cells were the source of the cDNA or gDNA that made up the material.

The germline V gene encodes CDR1 GTSNPN and CDR2 SVGIG (reference sequence). V was clipped by 4 bases and J by 6 bases; unmatched bases: 6. This CDR3 contains 13 residues. This clone occurred a few times. Authors' processing steps: Amplified reference gene primers provided the basis for estimating nucleated cell counts. Data came from immunoSEQ multiplex PCR; TCRdb stores just in-frame clones and leaves some out. V and J calls and clone size are given by that table; D and trimming were obtained from the DNA. The sample has approximately 97,000 clones; 80% to 95% are singletons. The chain carries TRBV30 and TRBJ1-2; 9 nucleotides align to TRBD1. The source is a woman aged 50 to 60 with COVID-19, enrolled during active disease. Sequenced sample: peripheral blood. CDR3: CAWTPGTGHGYTF. The CDR3 DNA is TGTGCCTGGACTCCCGGGACAGGGCATGGCTACACCTTC.